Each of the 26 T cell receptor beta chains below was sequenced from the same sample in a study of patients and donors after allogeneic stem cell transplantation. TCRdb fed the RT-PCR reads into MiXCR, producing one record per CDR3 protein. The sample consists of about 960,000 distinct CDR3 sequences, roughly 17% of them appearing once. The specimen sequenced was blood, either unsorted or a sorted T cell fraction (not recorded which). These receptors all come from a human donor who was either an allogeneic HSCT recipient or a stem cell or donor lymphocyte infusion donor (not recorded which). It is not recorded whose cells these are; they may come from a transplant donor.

The CDR3 DNA is TGTGCCAGCAGCTTAGCCCCTCCGGGCCCGCAGGGGGGCTACACCTTC. As protein: CASSLAPPGPQGGYTF. The chain joins TRBV7-9 to TRBJ1-2, with D possibly being TRBD1 (6 bases). The V and J ends lost 0 bases and 8 bases respectively, with 19 bases between them. Germline values: CDR1 SEHNR, CDR2 FQNEAQ (reference sequence). The CDR3 extends over 16 amino acids.

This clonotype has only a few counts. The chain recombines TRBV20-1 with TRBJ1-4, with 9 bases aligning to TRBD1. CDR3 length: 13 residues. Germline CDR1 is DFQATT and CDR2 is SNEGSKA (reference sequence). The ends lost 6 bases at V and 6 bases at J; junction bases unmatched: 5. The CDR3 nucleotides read TGCAGTGCACCACAGGGGGCTTATGAAAAACTGTTTTTT. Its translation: CSAPQGAYEKLFF.

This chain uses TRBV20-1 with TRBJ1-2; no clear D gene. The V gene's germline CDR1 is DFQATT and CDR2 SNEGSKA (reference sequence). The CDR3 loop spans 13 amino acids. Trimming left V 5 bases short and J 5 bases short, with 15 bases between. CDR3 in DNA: TGCAGTGCTCCCCCTATTAAAAGATATGGCTACACCTTC. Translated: CSAPPIKRYGYTF.

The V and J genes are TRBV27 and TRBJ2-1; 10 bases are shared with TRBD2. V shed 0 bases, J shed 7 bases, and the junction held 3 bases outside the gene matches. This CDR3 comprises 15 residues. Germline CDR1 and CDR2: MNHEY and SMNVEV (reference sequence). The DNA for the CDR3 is TGTGCCAGCAGTTTATCTAGCGGGAGGTTAAATGAGCAGTTCTTC. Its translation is CASSLSSGRLNEQFF.

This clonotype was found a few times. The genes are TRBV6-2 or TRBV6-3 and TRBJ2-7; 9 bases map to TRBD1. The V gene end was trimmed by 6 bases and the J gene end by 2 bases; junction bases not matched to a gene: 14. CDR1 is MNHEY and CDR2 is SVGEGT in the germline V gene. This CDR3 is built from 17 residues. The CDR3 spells CASRARSTGGITYEQYF. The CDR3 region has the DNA TGTGCCAGCAGGGCCCGTTCGACAGGGGGGATAACCTACGAGCAGTACTTC.

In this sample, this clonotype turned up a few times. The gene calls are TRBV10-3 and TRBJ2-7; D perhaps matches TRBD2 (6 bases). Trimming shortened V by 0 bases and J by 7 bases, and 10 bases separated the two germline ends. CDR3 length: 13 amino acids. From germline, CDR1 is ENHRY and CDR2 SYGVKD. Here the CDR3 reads CAISESGGGEQYF. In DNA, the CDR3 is TGTGCCATCAGTGAGTCCGGGGGAGGTGAGCAGTACTTC.

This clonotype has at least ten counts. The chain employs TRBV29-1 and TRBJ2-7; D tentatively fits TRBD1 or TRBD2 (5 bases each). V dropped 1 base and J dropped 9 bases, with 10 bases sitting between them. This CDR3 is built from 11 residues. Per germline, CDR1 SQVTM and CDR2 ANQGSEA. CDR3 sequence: CSVEGAGRQYF. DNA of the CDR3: TGCAGCGTTGAAGGGGCAGGGAGGCAGTACTTC.

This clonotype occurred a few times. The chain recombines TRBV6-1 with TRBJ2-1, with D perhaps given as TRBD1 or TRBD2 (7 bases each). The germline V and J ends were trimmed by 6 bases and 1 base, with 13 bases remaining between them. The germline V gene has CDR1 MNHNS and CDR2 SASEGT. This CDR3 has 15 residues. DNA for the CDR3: TGTGCCAGCAGAGGGAGGGGGCGATCCTACAATGAGCAGTTCTTC. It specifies CASRGRGRSYNEQFF.

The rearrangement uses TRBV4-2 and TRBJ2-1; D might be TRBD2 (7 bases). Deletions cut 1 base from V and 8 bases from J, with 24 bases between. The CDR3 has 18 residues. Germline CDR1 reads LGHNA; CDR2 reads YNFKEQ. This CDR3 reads CASSQGTGGGRAGDEQFF. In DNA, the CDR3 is TGTGCCAGCAGCCAAGGAACAGGCGGGGGCAGGGCTGGGGATGAGCAGTTCTTC.

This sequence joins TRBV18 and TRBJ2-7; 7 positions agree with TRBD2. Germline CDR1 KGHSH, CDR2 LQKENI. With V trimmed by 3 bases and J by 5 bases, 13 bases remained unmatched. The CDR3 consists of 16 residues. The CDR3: CASSPDVGTIYDEQYF. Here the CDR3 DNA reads TGTGCCAGCTCACCGGATGTAGGGACTATCTATGACGAGCAGTACTTC.

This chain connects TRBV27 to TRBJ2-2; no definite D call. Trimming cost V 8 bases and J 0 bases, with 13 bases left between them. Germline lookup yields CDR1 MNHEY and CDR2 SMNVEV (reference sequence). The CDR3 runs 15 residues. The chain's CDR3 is CASGPGRANTGELFF. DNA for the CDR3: TGTGCCAGCGGCCCAGGACGCGCGAACACCGGGGAGCTGTTTTTT.

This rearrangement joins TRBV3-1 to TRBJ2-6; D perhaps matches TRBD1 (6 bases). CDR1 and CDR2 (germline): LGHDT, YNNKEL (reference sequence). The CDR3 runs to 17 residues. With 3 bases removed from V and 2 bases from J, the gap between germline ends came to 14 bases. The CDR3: CASSQGRGRPGANVLTF. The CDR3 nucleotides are TGTGCCAGCAGCCAGGGCAGGGGAAGACCTGGGGCCAACGTCCTGACTTTC. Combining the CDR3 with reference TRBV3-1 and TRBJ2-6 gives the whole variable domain DTAVSQTPKYLVTQMGNDKSIKCEQNLGHDTMYWYKQDSKKFLKIMFSYNNKELIINETVPNRFSPKSPDKAHLNLHINSLELGDSAVYFCASSQGRGRPGANVLTFGAGSRLTVL.

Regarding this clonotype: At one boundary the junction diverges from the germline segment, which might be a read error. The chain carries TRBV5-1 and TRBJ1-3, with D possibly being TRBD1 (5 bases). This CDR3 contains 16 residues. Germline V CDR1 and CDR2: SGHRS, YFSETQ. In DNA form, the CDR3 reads TGCGCCAGCGGCTTGGCGGGGGAAGTAGGTGGAAACACCATATATTTT. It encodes CASGLAGEVGGNTIYF.

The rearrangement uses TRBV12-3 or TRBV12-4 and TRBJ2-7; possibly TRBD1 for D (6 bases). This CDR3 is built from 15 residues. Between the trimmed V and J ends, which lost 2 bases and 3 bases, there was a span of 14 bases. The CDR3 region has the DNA TGTGCCAGCAGTTTAACGGGACAAAGACGCTACGAGCAGTACTTC. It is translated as CASSLTGQRRYEQYF.

The CDR3 here is CASRLLAGEHNEQFF. The CDR3 DNA sequence: TGTGCCAGCAGACTCCTAGCGGGAGAGCACAATGAGCAGTTCTTC. The V gene is TRBV3-1, the J gene TRBJ2-1, with 10 bases matching TRBD2. CDR1 is LGHDT and CDR2 is YNNKEL in the germline V gene (reference sequence). V lost 6 bases and J lost 5; bases outside the gene matches: 7. The CDR3 is 15 amino acids.

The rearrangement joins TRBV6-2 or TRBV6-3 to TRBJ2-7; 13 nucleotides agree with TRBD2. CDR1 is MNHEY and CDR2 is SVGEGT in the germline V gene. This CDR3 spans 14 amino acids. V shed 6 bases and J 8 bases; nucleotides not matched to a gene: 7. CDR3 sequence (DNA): TGTGCCAGCAGACGGACTAGCGGGGGTTTCAAGCAGTACTTC. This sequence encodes CASRRTSGGFKQYF.

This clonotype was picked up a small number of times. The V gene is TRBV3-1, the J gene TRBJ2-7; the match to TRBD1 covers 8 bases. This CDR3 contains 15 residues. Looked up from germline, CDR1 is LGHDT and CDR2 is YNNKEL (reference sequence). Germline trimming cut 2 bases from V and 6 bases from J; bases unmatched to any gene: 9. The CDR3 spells CASSQKRQGAFEQYF. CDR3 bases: TGTGCCAGCAGCCAAAAGAGGCAGGGGGCGTTCGAGCAGTACTTC.

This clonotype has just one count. In DNA form, the CDR3 reads TGTGCCAGTAGTAGTGGGACTAGCAGCCGGCGTGAGCAGTTCTTC. It specifies CASSSGTSSRREQFF. This chain joins TRBV19 and TRBJ2-1; TRBD2 aligns across 9 bases. The CDR3 consists of 15 residues. Losses at the gene ends were 4 bases for V and 9 bases for J; bases not matched to a gene: 10. Germline V CDR1 and CDR2: LNHDA, SQIVND (reference sequence). The full variable domain, in which reference TRBV19 and TRBJ2-1 provide the parts outside the CDR3, is DGGITQSPKYLFRKEGQNVTLSCEQNLNHDAMYWYRQDPGQGLRLIYYSQIVNDFQKGDIAEGYSVSREKKESFPLTVTSAQKNPTAFYLCASSSGTSSRREQFFGPGTRLTVL.

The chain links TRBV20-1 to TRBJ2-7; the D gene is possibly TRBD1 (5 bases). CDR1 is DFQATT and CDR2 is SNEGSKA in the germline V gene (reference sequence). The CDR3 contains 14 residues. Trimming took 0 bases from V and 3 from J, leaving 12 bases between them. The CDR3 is CSARDPQGIYEQYF. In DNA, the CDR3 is TGCAGTGCTAGAGATCCCCAGGGAATCTACGAGCAGTACTTC.

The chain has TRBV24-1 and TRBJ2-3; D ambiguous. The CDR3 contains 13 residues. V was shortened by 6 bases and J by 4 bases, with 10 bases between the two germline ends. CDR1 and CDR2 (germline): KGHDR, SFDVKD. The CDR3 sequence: CATSRRRPDTQYF. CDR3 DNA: TGTGCCACCAGTCGTAGAAGGCCAGATACGCAGTATTTT.

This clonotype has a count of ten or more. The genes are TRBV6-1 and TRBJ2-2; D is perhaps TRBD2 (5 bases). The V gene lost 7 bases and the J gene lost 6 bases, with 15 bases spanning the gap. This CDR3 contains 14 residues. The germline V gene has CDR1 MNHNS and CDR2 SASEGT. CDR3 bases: TGTGCCAGCAAGTTGGGAGATGGTCCCGGGGAGCTGTTTTTT. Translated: CASKLGDGPGELFF.

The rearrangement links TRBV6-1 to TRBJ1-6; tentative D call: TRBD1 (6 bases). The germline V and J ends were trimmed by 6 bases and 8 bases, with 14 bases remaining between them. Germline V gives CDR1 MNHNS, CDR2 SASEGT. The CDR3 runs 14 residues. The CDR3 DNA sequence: TGTGCCAGCAGGACTCAGGGGCCCCATTCACCCCTCCACTTT. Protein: CASRTQGPHSPLHF.

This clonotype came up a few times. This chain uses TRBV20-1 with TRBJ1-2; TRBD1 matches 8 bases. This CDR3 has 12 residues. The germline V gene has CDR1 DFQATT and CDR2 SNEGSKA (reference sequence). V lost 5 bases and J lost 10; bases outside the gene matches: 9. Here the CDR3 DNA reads TGCAGTGCTGAGACAGGGGAAGTCAACTACACCTTC. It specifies CSAETGEVNYTF.

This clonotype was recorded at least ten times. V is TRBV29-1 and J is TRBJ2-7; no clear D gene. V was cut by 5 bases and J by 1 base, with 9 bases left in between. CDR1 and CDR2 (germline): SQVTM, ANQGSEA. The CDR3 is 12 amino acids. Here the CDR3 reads CSVILISYEQYF. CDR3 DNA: TGCAGCGTTATTCTGATTTCCTACGAGCAGTACTTC.

The CDR3 loop reads CSARDRRQPGAFF. In DNA form, the CDR3 reads TGCAGTGCTAGAGATCGCAGACAACCTGGAGCTTTCTTT. The chain couples TRBV20-1 to TRBJ1-1, with D uncertain. Per germline, CDR1 DFQATT and CDR2 SNEGSKA (reference sequence). Trimming pared 0 bases from V and 10 bases from J, leaving 15 bases between. There are 13 residues in the CDR3.

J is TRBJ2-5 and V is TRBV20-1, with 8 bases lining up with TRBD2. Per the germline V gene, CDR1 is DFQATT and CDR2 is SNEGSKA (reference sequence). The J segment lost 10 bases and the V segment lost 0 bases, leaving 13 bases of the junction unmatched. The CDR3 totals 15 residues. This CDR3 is CSARETEREPLGQYF. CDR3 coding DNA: TGCAGTGCTAGAGAGACCGAGCGGGAGCCTCTTGGCCAGTACTTC.